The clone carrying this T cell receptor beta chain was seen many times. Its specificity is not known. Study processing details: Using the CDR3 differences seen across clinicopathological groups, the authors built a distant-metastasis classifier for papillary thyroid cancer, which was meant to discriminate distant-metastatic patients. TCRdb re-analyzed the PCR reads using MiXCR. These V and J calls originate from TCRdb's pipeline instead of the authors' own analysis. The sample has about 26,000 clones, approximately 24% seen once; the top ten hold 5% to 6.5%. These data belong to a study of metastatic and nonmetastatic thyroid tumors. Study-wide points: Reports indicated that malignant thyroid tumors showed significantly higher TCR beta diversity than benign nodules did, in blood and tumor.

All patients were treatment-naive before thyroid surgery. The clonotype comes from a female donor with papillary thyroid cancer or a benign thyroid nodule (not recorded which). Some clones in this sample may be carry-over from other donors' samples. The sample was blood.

The CDR3 coding sequence is TGCAGTGCTAGGGGGCAGCGAAACTATGGCTACACCTTC. Translated: CSARGQRNYGYTF. The rearrangement uses TRBV20-1 and TRBJ1-2; TRBD1 is a possible D gene (5 bases). The V end was cut by 3 bases, the J end by 2 bases, with 10 bases between. This CDR3 comprises 13 residues. Germline CDR1 reads DFQATT; CDR2 reads SNEGSKA (reference sequence).